This entry describes one T cell receptor beta chain. Its antigen is unknown. The V and J ends lost 3 bases and 1 base respectively, with 16 bases between them. The CDR3 runs to 16 residues. The germline CDR1 and CDR2 sequences are SGDLS and YYNGEE. This sample is part of a study of beta chain features in type 1 diabetes. Study results and limitations: In all four CD4+ subsets, TCRB CDR3 length was significantly, moderately reduced in type 1 diabetes.

The sequenced template was cDNA made from the entire isolated RNA. Sequencing was performed with immunoSEQ multiplex PCR; in TCRdb, only in-frame clones are kept and a portion is missing. Of roughly 300,000 clones in the sample, roughly 8.8% were seen once. Over 95% purity was reached by all sorted populations. The sample taken for sequencing was central memory CD4+ T cells from blood. This TCR was sampled from a man aged 25-45 years with type 1 diabetes. J is TRBJ2-5 and V is TRBV9; D perhaps matches TRBD2 (6 bases). CDR3 nucleotides: TGTGCCAGCAGCGCAATAACGTTGGGGGGCCAAGAGACCCAGTACTTC. Residues: CASSAITLGGQETQYF.